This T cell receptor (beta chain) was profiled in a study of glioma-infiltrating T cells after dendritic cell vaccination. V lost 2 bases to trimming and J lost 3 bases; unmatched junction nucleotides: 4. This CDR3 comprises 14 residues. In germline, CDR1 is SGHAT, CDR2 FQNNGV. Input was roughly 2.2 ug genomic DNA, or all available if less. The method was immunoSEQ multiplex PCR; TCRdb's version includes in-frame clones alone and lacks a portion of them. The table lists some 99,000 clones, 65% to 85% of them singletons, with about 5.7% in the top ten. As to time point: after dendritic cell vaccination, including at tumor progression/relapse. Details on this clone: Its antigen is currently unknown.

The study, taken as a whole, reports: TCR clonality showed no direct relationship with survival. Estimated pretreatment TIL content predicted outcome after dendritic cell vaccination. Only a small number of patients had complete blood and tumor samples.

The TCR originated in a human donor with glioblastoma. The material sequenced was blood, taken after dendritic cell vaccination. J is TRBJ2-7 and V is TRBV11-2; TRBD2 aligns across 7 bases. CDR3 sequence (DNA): TGTGCCAGCAGCTTATCCGGCGGGGGCTACGAGCAGTACTTC. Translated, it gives CASSLSGGGYEQYF.